This T cell receptor (beta chain) is from a study of T cells in localized non-small cell lung cancer. Study conclusions and caveats: Among the tissues sampled, uninvolved adjacent lung had the highest T cell clonality, above tumor. Adjacent lung was found to contain a median approximately 60 of the top 100 tumor clones.

Profiling relied on immunoSEQ multiplex PCR, and the TCRdb table lists in-frame clones only, not all of them. The data show 35,000 to 50,000 clones, approximately 86% seen once. Details on this clone: No antigen is known for it.

Germline lookup yields CDR1 LNHDA and CDR2 SQIVND (reference sequence). V was shortened by 6 bases and J by 9 bases, with 24 bases between the two germline ends. The CDR3 is made up of 16 amino acids. The material was peripheral blood, obtained before any cancer treatment. The gene calls are TRBV19 and TRBJ1-5; D might be TRBD1 (5 bases). The receptor comes from a man aged 35 to 70 with stage I lung adenocarcinoma. The CDR3 DNA sequence: TGTGCCAGTAGAGGGTCGGGGCTTAGGGAGGGTCGGCCCCAGCATTTT. Residues: CASRGSGLREGRPQHF.